This is a list of T cell receptor beta chains from one sample in a study of graft-versus-host responses after intestinal transplantation. The data were produced by immunoSEQ multiplex PCR, yet TCRdb's version contains in-frame clones alone and is incomplete. The sample carries tens of thousands of clones, 90% to 95% recorded once. These receptors have no identified antigens. Material: unstimulated CD8+ T cells sorted from spleen or lymph node cells, obtained before transplant. These receptor sequences come from a human donor who was the organ donor for an intestinal transplant. Both conserved end residues are part of each CDR3. A D gene is named only where the DNA matches it firmly. Clone size, where shown, is once, few, many, or a class for clones that have expanded.

V,D,size,J,CDR3,DNA
TRBV9,TRBD1,-,TRBJ1-1,CASALSRTGVSEAFF,TGTGCCAGCGCCCTATCGAGGACAGGGGTTTCGGAGGCTTTCTTT
TRBV6-5,TRBD2,-,TRBJ2-3,CASSYSGGGADTQYF,TGTGCCAGCAGTTACTCCGGCGGGGGGGCAGATACGCAGTATTTT
TRBV6-6,-,-,TRBJ1-2,CASSYGSGYGYTF,TGTGCCAGCAGTTACGGCTCGGGATATGGCTACACCTTC
TRBV7-9,-,-,TRBJ1-2,CASSRGGGYTF,TGTGCCAGCAGCCGGGGGGGTGGCTACACCTTC
TRBV6-5,-,-,TRBJ1-1,CASSYSQGWMNTEAFF,TGTGCCAGCAGTTACTCACAGGGATGGATGAACACTGAAGCTTTCTTT
TRBV19,-,few,TRBJ1-4,CASSTLDSLDEKLFF,TGTGCCAGTAGTACCCTGGACAGCCTAGATGAAAAACTGTTTTTT
TRBV27,TRBD1,-,TRBJ2-7,CASSFGTGYEQYF,TGTGCCAGCAGTTTCGGGACAGGGTACGAGCAGTACTTC
TRBV7-9,-,-,TRBJ2-3,CASSFLADSADTQYF,TGTGCCAGCAGCTTCTTAGCGGACTCAGCAGATACGCAGTATTTT
TRBV6-5,-,-,TRBJ1-6,CASRGETGGTPLHF,TGTGCCAGCAGGGGGGAGACTGGGGGAACACCCCTCCACTTT
TRBV27,TRBD2,-,TRBJ2-1,CASSLSSGGAMYNEQFF,TGTGCCAGCAGTTTGTCTAGCGGGGGGGCGATGTACAATGAGCAGTTCTTC
TRBV4-3,-,-,TRBJ2-5,CASSQDHRGALETQYF,TGCGCCAGCAGCCAAGATCATCGGGGGGCCTTGGAGACCCAGTACTTC
TRBV2,TRBD1,-,TRBJ2-1,CARSRQGEHNEQFF,TGTGCCAGATCACGACAGGGTGAACACAATGAGCAGTTCTTC
TRBV30,-,-,TRBJ1-2,CAWSQGIYGYTF,TGTGCCTGGAGTCAGGGGATCTATGGCTACACCTTC
TRBV28,TRBD2,-,TRBJ2-5,CASSQTSGETQYF,TGTGCCAGCAGTCAGACTAGCGGAGAGACCCAGTACTTC
TRBV21-1,-,-,TRBJ2-7,CASSKAMGDRAYEQYF,TGTGCCAGCAGCAAAGCGATGGGTGACAGGGCGTACGAGCAGTACTTC
TRBV4-1,-,-,TRBJ2-1,CASSFGLGINEQFF,TGCGCCAGCAGCTTCGGACTTGGGATTAATGAGCAGTTCTTC
TRBV28,TRBD1,-,TRBJ1-5,CASSVSGDRDSNQPQHF,TGTGCCAGCAGTGTCTCTGGGGACAGGGATAGCAATCAGCCCCAGCATTTT
TRBV4-2,-,-,TRBJ2-1,CASSQEPGSYNEQFF,TGTGCCAGCAGCCAAGAGCCCGGCTCCTACAATGAGCAGTTCTTC
TRBV6-5,-,-,TRBJ2-7,CASSYSLGEQYF,TGTGCCAGCAGTTACTCCTTGGGTGAGCAGTACTTC
TRBV27,TRBD1,-,TRBJ2-7,CASSQLTGGVLYEQYF,TGTGCCAGCAGTCAACTGACAGGGGGCGTCCTCTACGAGCAGTACTTC
TRBV6-5,-,-,TRBJ2-7,CASSLQGGSYEQYF,TGTGCCAGCAGCCTACAGGGAGGGTCCTACGAGCAGTACTTC
TRBV11-2,-,-,TRBJ2-3,CASSLPTDTQYF,TGTGCCAGCAGCTTACCCACAGATACGCAGTATTTT
TRBV7-2,-,-,TRBJ1-6,CASSLTESSYNSPLHF,TGTGCCAGCAGCTTAACGGAAAGCTCCTATAATTCACCCCTCCACTTT
TRBV2,-,-,TRBJ2-1,CASSTPAGAWGIEQFF,TGTGCCAGCAGTACGCCCGCGGGGGCCTGGGGCATTGAGCAGTTCTTC
TRBV7-6,-,-,TRBJ1-6,CASSPRDTDSPLHF,TGTGCCAGCAGCCCGCGGGACACCGATTCACCCCTCCACTTT
TRBV10-1,TRBD1,-,TRBJ1-2,CASSGDRAWGYTF,TGCGCCAGCAGTGGCGACAGGGCTTGGGGCTACACCTTC
TRBV28,-,-,TRBJ1-1,CASSPTADGDTEAFF,TGTGCCAGCAGTCCTACCGCAGACGGGGACACTGAAGCTTTCTTT
TRBV7-3,TRBD1,few,TRBJ2-1,CASSLGPGGGNEQFF,TGTGCCAGCAGTTTAGGCCCAGGGGGCGGCAATGAGCAGTTCTTC
TRBV11-3,-,-,TRBJ1-1,CASSPGTEAFF,TGTGCCAGCAGCCCGGGGACTGAAGCTTTCTTT
TRBV30,-,-,TRBJ1-1,CAWSVLGEAFF,TGTGCCTGGAGTGTACTGGGTGAAGCTTTCTTT
TRBV9,-,-,TRBJ2-3,CASSGGTLFTDTQYF,TGTGCCAGCAGCGGCGGGACACTTTTCACAGATACGCAGTATTTT
TRBV30,-,-,TRBJ2-7,CAWSRANSAYEQYF,TGTGCCTGGAGTCGGGCCAATTCGGCCTACGAGCAGTACTTC
TRBV7-9,TRBD2,-,TRBJ2-1,CASSQLAGGDNEQFF,TGTGCCAGCAGCCAACTAGCGGGGGGGGACAATGAGCAGTTCTTC
TRBV27,TRBD1,once,TRBJ2-7,CASSLSDRDEQYF,TGTGCCAGCAGTTTAAGTGACAGGGACGAGCAGTACTTC
TRBV7-9,-,once,TRBJ2-4,CASSPRVGEDIQYF,TGTGCCAGCAGTCCTAGAGTGGGGGAGGACATTCAGTACTTC
TRBV7-9,-,-,TRBJ1-1,CASSLVWGRTEAFF,TGTGCCAGCAGCTTAGTTTGGGGGCGGACTGAAGCTTTCTTT
TRBV4-2,-,-,TRBJ2-3,CASSQDPSPDTQYF,TGTGCCAGCAGCCAAGATCCTAGCCCAGATACGCAGTATTTT
TRBV28,-,-,TRBJ1-2,CASSLSSNYGYTF,TGTGCCAGCAGTTTGTCTTCTAACTATGGCTACACCTTC
TRBV6-5,-,-,TRBJ1-2,CASRGLGYTF,TGTGCCAGCAGGGGCCTAGGCTACACCTTC
TRBV5-1,-,-,TRBJ1-1,CASSLDGGTGTNTEAFF,TGCGCCAGCAGCTTGGATGGTGGTACAGGGACGAACACTGAAGCTTTCTTT
TRBV29-1,-,once,TRBJ2-1,CSVDRGWGSEQFF,TGCAGCGTTGATAGAGGGTGGGGGAGTGAGCAGTTCTTC
TRBV6-5,-,-,TRBJ2-7,CASSYEGERREQYF,TGTGCCAGCAGTTACGAGGGGGAAAGGCGCGAGCAGTACTTC
TRBV15,-,-,TRBJ2-2,CAATGTGGTGELFF,TGTGCCGCCACCGGGACCGGGGGTACCGGGGAGCTGTTTTTT
TRBV13,-,-,TRBJ1-6,CASSPQGFSYNSPLHF,TGTGCCAGCAGCCCACAGGGCTTCTCCTATAATTCACCCCTCCACTTT